This is a list of T cell receptor beta chains from one sample in a study of cytomegalovirus exposure and HLA in healthy donors. Clones were read by immunoSEQ multiplex PCR, and TCRdb kept only the in-frame ones, dropping some. The sample carries some 170,000 clones, around three quarters recorded once. Sequencing input: PBMCs. All receptors come from a man aged 25 to 40 in good health and CMV-seropositive. Both conserved end residues are part of each CDR3. Each record gives: D gene, V gene, clone size, J gene, CDR3 DNA, CDR3 protein. D genes are given only for firm matches. A clone size is listed for some rows: how often the clone was seen (once, few, many), or a class if it is expanded.

d_gene: .; v_gene: TRBV5-4; abundance: .; j_gene: TRBJ1-1; CDR3nt: TGTGCCAGCATGGGGCCTATTTCGGGTACTGAAGCTTTCTTT; CDR3aa: CASMGPISGTEAFF
d_gene: TRBD1; v_gene: TRBV18; abundance: once; j_gene: TRBJ1-2; CDR3nt: TGTGCCAGCTCACCCCAAGGACAGGGGAGTAACTATGGCTACACCTTC; CDR3aa: CASSPQGQGSNYGYTF
d_gene: TRBD1; v_gene: TRBV7-8; abundance: .; j_gene: TRBJ1-1; CDR3nt: TGTGCCAGCAGCATACAGGGGTGGAACACTGAAGCTTTCTTT; CDR3aa: CASSIQGWNTEAFF
d_gene: .; v_gene: TRBV25-1; abundance: .; j_gene: TRBJ2-2; CDR3nt: TGTGCCAGCAGTGAAATAAACACCGGGGAGCTGTTTTTT; CDR3aa: CASSEINTGELFF
d_gene: .; v_gene: TRBV20-1; abundance: .; j_gene: TRBJ2-3; CDR3nt: TGCAGTGCTGTACAGGTGGATACGCAGTATTTT; CDR3aa: CSAVQVDTQYF
d_gene: TRBD1; v_gene: TRBV6-5; abundance: .; j_gene: TRBJ1-1; CDR3nt: TGTGCCAGCAGTCCCGGGACAGTGAAGACTTTCTTT; CDR3aa: CASSPGTVKTFF
d_gene: .; v_gene: TRBV7-9; abundance: .; j_gene: TRBJ2-7; CDR3nt: TGTGCCAGCAGCCCGCAGGGTAGGGAGCAGTACTTC; CDR3aa: CASSPQGREQYF
d_gene: .; v_gene: TRBV5-6; abundance: .; j_gene: TRBJ2-7; CDR3nt: TGTGCCAGCAGCTTTAGTGGACAGAAATACGAGCAGTACTTC; CDR3aa: CASSFSGQKYEQYF
d_gene: .; v_gene: TRBV27; abundance: .; j_gene: TRBJ1-2; CDR3nt: TGTGCCAGCAGTTCGGAAGGGGCTGGCTACACCTTC; CDR3aa: CASSSEGAGYTF
d_gene: TRBD1; v_gene: TRBV10-3; abundance: .; j_gene: TRBJ1-2; CDR3nt: TGTGCCATCAGTGAGTCTTTTCCGGGACAGTTATATGGCTACACCTTC; CDR3aa: CAISESFPGQLYGYTF
d_gene: .; v_gene: TRBV4-1; abundance: .; j_gene: TRBJ2-1; CDR3nt: TGCGCCAGCAGCCTAGTAGCAGTCATCGATGAGCAGTTCTTC; CDR3aa: CASSLVAVIDEQFF
d_gene: TRBD2; v_gene: TRBV4-2; abundance: .; j_gene: TRBJ2-3; CDR3nt: TGTGCCAGCAGCCAACCCGAGCCACTAGCGAAGGGCACAGATACGCAGTATTTT; CDR3aa: CASSQPEPLAKGTDTQYF
d_gene: .; v_gene: TRBV10-3; abundance: .; j_gene: TRBJ1-3; CDR3nt: TGTGCCATCAGATCAGACAGCTCTGGAAACACCATATATTTT; CDR3aa: CAIRSDSSGNTIYF